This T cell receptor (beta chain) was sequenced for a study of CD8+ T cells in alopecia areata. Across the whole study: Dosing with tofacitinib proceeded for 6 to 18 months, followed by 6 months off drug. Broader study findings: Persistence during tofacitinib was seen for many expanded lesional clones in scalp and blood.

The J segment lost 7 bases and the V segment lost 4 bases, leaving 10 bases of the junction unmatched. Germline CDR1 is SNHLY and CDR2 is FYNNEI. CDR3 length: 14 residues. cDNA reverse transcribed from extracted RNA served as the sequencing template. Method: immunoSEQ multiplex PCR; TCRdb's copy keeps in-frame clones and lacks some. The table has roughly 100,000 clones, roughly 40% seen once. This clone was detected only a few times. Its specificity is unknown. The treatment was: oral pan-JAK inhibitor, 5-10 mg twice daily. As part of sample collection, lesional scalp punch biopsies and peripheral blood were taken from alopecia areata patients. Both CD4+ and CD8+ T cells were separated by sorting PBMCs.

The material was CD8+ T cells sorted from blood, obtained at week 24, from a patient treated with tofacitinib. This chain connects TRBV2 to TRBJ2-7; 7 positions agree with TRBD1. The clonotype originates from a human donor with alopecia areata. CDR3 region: CASSAATGPVEQYF. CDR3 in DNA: TGTGCCAGCAGTGCCGCGACAGGGCCCGTGGAGCAGTACTTC. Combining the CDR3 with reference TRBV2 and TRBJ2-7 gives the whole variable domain EPEVTQTPSHQVTQMGQEVILRCVPISNHLYFYWYRQILGQKVEFLVSFYNNEISEKSEIFDDQFSVERPDGSNFTLKIRSTKLEDSAMYFCASSAATGPVEQYFGPGTRLTVT.